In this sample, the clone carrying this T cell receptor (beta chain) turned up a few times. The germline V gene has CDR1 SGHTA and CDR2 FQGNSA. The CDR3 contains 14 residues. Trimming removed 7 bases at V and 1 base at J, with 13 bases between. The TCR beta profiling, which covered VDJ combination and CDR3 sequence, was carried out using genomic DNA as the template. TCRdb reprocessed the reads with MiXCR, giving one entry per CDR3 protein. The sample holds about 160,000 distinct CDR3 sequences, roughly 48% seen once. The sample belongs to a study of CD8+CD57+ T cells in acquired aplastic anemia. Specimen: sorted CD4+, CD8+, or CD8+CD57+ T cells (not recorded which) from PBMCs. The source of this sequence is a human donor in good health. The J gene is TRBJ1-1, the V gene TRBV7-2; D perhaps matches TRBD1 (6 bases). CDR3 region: CASTLDSRNTEAFF. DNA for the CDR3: TGTGCCAGCACCTTGGACAGCCGGAACACTGAAGCTTTCTTT.